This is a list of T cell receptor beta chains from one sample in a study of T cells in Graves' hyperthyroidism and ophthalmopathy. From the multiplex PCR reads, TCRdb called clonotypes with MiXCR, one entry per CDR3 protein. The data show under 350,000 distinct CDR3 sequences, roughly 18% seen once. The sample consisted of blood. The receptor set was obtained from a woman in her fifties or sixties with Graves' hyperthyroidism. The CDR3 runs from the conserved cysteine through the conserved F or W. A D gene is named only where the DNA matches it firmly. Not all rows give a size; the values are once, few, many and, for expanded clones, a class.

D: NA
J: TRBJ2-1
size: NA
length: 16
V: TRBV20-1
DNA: TGCAGTGCGCGATCGGCGGGGGCGAGCTCCTACAATGAGCAGTTCTTC
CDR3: CSARSAGASSYNEQFF

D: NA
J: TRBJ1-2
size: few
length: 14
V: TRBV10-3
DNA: TGTGCCATCAGTGAGAGGGGGGGGTTCTATGGCTACACCTTC
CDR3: CAISERGGFYGYTF

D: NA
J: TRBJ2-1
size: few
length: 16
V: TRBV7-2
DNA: TGTGCCAGCAGCTTAGATTCTGGGGGCGCTTACAATGAGCAGTTCTTC
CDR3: CASSLDSGGAYNEQFF

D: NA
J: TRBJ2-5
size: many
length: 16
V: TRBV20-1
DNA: TGCAGTGCTACGCCTAGAATGGGACTGGCCGAAGAGACCCAGTACTTC
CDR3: CSATPRMGLAEETQYF

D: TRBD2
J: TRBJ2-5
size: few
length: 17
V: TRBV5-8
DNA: TGTGCCAGCAGCTTGGAGGAGACTAGCGGGACTCAAGAGACCCAGTACTTC
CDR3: CASSLEETSGTQETQYF

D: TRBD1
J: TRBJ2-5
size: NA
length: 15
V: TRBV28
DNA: TGTGCCAGCAGCCTGGAGACAGGGACCCAAGAGACCCAGTACTTC
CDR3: CASSLETGTQETQYF

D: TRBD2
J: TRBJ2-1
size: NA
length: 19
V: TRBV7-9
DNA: TGTGCCAGCAGCTCGACGCAACGACTAGCGGGGGGGGGGAGAGATGAGCAGTTCTTC
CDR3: CASSSTQRLAGGGRDEQFF

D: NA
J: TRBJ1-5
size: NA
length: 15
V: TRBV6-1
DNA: TGTGCCAGCAGTGACAGGAGGTTGGGGAATCAGCCCCAGCATTTT
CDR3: CASSDRRLGNQPQHF

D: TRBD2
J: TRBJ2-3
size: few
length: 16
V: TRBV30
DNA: TGTGCCTGGAGCGACAATATAGCGGGAATATTAGATACGCAGTATTTT
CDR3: CAWSDNIAGILDTQYF

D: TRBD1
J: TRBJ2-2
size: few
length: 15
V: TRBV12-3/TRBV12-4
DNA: TGTGCCAGCAGTTTTGAGACAGGGTTCACCGGGGAGCTGTTTTTT
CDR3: CASSFETGFTGELFF

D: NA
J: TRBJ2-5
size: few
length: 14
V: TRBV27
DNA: TGTGCCAGCAGCCGGACAAGGCTCCAAGAGACCCAGTACTTC
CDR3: CASSRTRLQETQYF

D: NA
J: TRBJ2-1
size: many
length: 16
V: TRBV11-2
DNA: TGTGCCAGCAGCTTGATCCTCACCCCGGCCTACAATGAGCAGTTCTTC
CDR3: CASSLILTPAYNEQFF

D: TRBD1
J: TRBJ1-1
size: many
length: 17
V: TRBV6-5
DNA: TGTGCCAGCAGTTACGATTTAACAGGGGGCGCGGGAACTGAAGCTTTCTTT
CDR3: CASSYDLTGGAGTEAFF

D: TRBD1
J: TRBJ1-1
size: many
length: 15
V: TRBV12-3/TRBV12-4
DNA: TGTGCCAGCAGTTCGGTGGACAGGGTGTCCACTGAAGCTTTCTTT
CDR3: CASSSVDRVSTEAFF

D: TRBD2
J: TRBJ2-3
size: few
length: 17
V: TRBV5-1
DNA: TGCGCCAGCAGCATGGGACTAGCGGGAGGGCCGCCAGATACGCAGTATTTT
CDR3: CASSMGLAGGPPDTQYF

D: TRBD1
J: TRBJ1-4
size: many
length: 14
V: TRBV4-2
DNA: TGTGCCAGCAGCCCACGGGACAGTAATGAAAAACTGTTTTTT
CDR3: CASSPRDSNEKLFF

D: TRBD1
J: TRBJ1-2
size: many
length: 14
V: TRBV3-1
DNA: TGTGCCAGCAGCCATGGGACAGGGTCCTCTGGCTACACCTTC
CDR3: CASSHGTGSSGYTF

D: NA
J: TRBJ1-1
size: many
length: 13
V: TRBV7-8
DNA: TGTGCCAGCAGCTTAGCCGCTAGAACTGAAGCTTTCTTT
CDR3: CASSLAARTEAFF

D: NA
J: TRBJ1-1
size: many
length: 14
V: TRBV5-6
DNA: TGTGCCAGCAGCACCAGGGGATTGAACACTGAAGCTTTCTTT
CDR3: CASSTRGLNTEAFF

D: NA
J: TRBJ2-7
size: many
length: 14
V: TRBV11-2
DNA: TGTGCCAGCAGCCCCAGACTAGGATCCTACGAGCAGTACTTC
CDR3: CASSPRLGSYEQYF

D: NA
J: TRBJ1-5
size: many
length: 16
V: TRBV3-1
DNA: TGTGCCAGCAGCCAAGATTCCGGAAAAACCGCACAGCCCCAGCATTTT
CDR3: CASSQDSGKTAQPQHF

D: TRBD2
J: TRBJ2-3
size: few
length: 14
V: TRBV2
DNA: TGTGCCACTAACAACCAGCGGGGGGCAGATACGCAGTATTTT
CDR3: CATNNQRGADTQYF

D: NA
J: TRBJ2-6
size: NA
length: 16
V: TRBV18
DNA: TGTGCCAGCTCACCATTCAGCACCTCTGGGGCCAACGTCCTGACTTTC
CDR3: CASSPFSTSGANVLTF

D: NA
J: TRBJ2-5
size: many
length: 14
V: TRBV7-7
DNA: TGTGCTAGCAGCTTAAGGAACTTTGGAGAGACCCAGTACTTC
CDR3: CASSLRNFGETQYF

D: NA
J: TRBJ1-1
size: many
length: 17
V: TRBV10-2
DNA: TGCGCCAGCAGTGAGTCGACTTCCCCAGCCAGAAGGGCTGAAGCTTTCTTT
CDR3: CASSESTSPARRAEAFF

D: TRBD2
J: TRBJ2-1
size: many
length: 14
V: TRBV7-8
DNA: TGTGCCAGCAGCTTAGTTGGGACTAGCAATGAGCAGTTCTTC
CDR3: CASSLVGTSNEQFF